This entry lists 17 T cell receptor beta chains sequenced from one sample in a study of cytomegalovirus exposure and HLA in healthy donors. Both 60 Vbeta primers and 13 Jbeta primers went into the PCR. Assay used: immunoSEQ multiplex PCR; TCRdb lists only in-frame clones, some missing. The data contain over 35,000 clones, about 50% of them singletons. The sample comprised PBMCs. All receptors derive from a human donor in good health.

J is TRBJ1-3 and V is TRBV30; D might be TRBD1 (5 bases). V gave up 5 bases and J gave up 0 bases, with 8 bases separating them. CDR1 and CDR2 (germline): GTSNPN, SVGIG (reference sequence). The CDR3 runs to 13 residues. The CDR3 loop reads CAWGTASGNTIYF. CDR3 sequence (DNA): TGTGCCTGGGGGACTGCCTCTGGAAACACCATATATTTT.

The chain combines TRBV5-6 with TRBJ2-6; D is perhaps TRBD1 (5 bases). Germline V gives CDR1 SGHDT, CDR2 YYEEEE. The CDR3 consists of 16 residues. Trimming removed 5 bases from V and 1 base from J, with 13 bases in between. This CDR3 is CASRRDSGSGANVLTF. The CDR3 coding sequence is TGTGCCAGCAGGCGCGACTCAGGGTCTGGGGCCAACGTCCTGACTTTC.

The chain combines TRBV14 with TRBJ2-7; TRBD1 matches 10 bases. CDR1 is SGHDN, CDR2 FVKESK, per germline. Trimming took 5 bases from V and 2 from J; bases not matched to a gene: 6. The length of the CDR3 is 15 residues. CDR3 amino acids: CASSSWTGGTYEQYF. In DNA, the CDR3 is TGTGCCAGCAGCTCCTGGACAGGGGGGACCTACGAGCAGTACTTC.

This clone was seen a handful of times. This sample also contains other DNA sequences that code for the same CDR3. The rearrangement joins TRBV27 to TRBJ1-1; D ambiguous. The CDR3 is 13 amino acids. V lost 5 bases and J 4 bases, leaving 11 bases between the germline ends. The germline CDR1 and CDR2 sequences are MNHEY and SMNVEV (reference sequence). The CDR3: CASSPLTSTEAFF. The DNA of the CDR3 is TGTGCCAGCAGTCCCCTCACGAGCACTGAAGCTTTCTTT.

This rearrangement joins TRBV6-1 to TRBJ1-4, with D perhaps matching TRBD1 (6 bases). Germline CDR1 and CDR2: MNHNS and SASEGT. Trimming took off 2 bases at V and 0 bases at J, with 13 bases between the two ends. The CDR3 has 17 residues. CDR3 in amino acids: CASSEQGHTATNEKLFF. DNA of the CDR3: TGTGCCAGCAGTGAACAGGGGCACACGGCAACTAATGAAAAACTGTTTTTT.

The chain couples TRBV4-1 to TRBJ1-1; tentative D call: TRBD1 (6 bases). Germline CDR1 reads MGHRA; CDR2 reads YSYEKL. The CDR3 extends over 16 amino acids. Trimming removed 4 bases from V and 1 base from J, with 16 bases in between. CDR3 sequence reads: CASSRLSLGANTEAFF. In DNA, the CDR3 is TGCGCCAGCAGCCGGCTGAGTTTGGGGGCGAACACTGAAGCTTTCTTT.

This clone has more than one count but fewer than ten. The junction departs from germline at one end; a sequencing error may be responsible. The chain combines TRBV5-1 with TRBJ1-3; D unresolved. Germline assignment: CDR1 SGHRS and CDR2 YFSETQ. The CDR3 runs to 15 residues. Written as DNA, the CDR3 is TGCGCCAGCAGTTTGGCGCGGGATCCTGGAAACACCATATATTTT. Protein: CASSLARDPGNTIYF.

This chain joins TRBV5-8 and TRBJ2-1; 11 nucleotides match TRBD2. CDR1 is SGHTS, CDR2 YDEGEE, per germline. The J segment lost 9 bases and the V segment lost 8 bases, leaving 13 bases of the junction unmatched. The CDR3 sequence is 15 residues long. The CDR3 coding sequence is TGTGCCAGTGGGGCCACTAGCGGGAGTGTAACTGAGCAGTTCTTC. The encoded protein is CASGATSGSVTEQFF.

The gene calls are TRBV5-4 and TRBJ2-7, with unresolved D. The length of the CDR3 is 12 residues. Trimming pared 0 bases from V and 4 bases from J, leaving 5 bases between. Germline loops: CDR1 SGHNT, CDR2 YYREEE (reference sequence). CDR3 loop: CASSLAQYEQYF. The CDR3 DNA is TGTGCCAGCAGCTTGGCCCAGTACGAGCAGTACTTC.

This clone was picked up a small number of times. V is TRBV18 and J is TRBJ2-5; TRBD1 might be the D (6 bases). Germline CDR1 KGHSH, CDR2 LQKENI. Between the trimmed V and J ends, which lost 6 bases and 2 bases, there was a span of 13 bases. The CDR3 spans 14 residues. CDR3 bases: TGTGCCAGCTCCAGGGGTCACGAGCAAGAGACCCAGTACTTC. Amino acids: CASSRGHEQETQYF.

The V call is TRBV5-1, the J call TRBJ2-1; 10 bases map to TRBD2. Germline CDR1 SGHRS, CDR2 YFSETQ. This CDR3 has 15 amino acids. The J segment lost 7 bases and the V segment lost 2 bases, leaving 6 bases of the junction unmatched. Here the CDR3 DNA reads TGCGCCAGCAGCTTAGCCGGGACTAGCGTTAATGAGCAGTTCTTC. Translation gives CASSLAGTSVNEQFF.

This chain connects TRBV7-2 to TRBJ1-5; TRBD1 aligns across 8 bases. CDR3 length: 14 amino acids. Germline V gene lookup returns CDR1 SGHTA and CDR2 FQGNSA. The J segment lost 6 bases and the V segment lost 5 bases, leaving 6 bases of the junction unmatched. CDR3: CASSLTGGGQPQHF. The CDR3 DNA follows: TGTGCCAGCAGCCTTACAGGGGGAGGTCAGCCCCAGCATTTT.

V is TRBV6-5 and J is TRBJ2-1, with D tentatively TRBD1 (6 bases). Germline loops: CDR1 MNHEY, CDR2 SVGAGI. Trimming stripped 3 bases from V and 0 bases from J, with 12 bases between. This CDR3 contains 16 residues. The CDR3 DNA reads as TGTGCCAGCAGTTATTGGGGGCTCCACTCCTACAATGAGCAGTTCTTC. This translates into CASSYWGLHSYNEQFF.

J is TRBJ2-1 and V is TRBV2; D possibly corresponds to TRBD2 (5 bases). CDR3 length: 15 residues. CDR1 and CDR2 (germline): SNHLY, FYNNEI. V lost 7 bases, J lost 6 bases, and 19 bases lay in between. CDR3 sequence reads: CASTADSPTSNEQFF. Written as DNA, the CDR3 is TGTGCCAGCACCGCGGACTCGCCCACGTCCAATGAGCAGTTCTTC.

The chain is built from TRBV27 and TRBJ2-2; 9 bases align to TRBD2. The CDR3 contains 16 residues. J lost 5 bases, V lost 2 bases, and 6 bases had no gene match. Germline CDR1 reads MNHEY; CDR2 reads SMNVEV (reference sequence). The DNA of the CDR3 is TGTGCCAGCAGTTTAGGGACTAGCTATCTGACCGGGGAGCTGTTTTTT. Its translation is CASSLGTSYLTGELFF.

This clone was counted between two and nine times. The rearrangement joins TRBV28 to TRBJ1-4, with D perhaps matching TRBD1 (5 bases). CDR3 length equals 13 residues. The germline gives CDR1 MDHEN, CDR2 SYDVKM. Trimming shortened V by 1 base and J by 8 bases, and 8 bases separated the two germline ends. The CDR3 reads CASSLSGVEKLFF. The CDR3 nucleotides read TGTGCCAGCAGTTTATCGGGGGTCGAAAAACTGTTTTTT.

In this sample, this clone turned up a few times. The chain carries TRBV19 and TRBJ2-7, with TRBD1 identical over 9 bases. This CDR3 region has 15 residues. Germline V gene lookup returns CDR1 LNHDA and CDR2 SQIVND (reference sequence). V lost 2 bases to trimming and J lost 9 bases; unmatched junction nucleotides: 11. The DNA for the CDR3 is TGTGCCAGTAGTATAACAGGGGGCCTCCTAGACGGGCAGTACTTC. It translates to CASSITGGLLDGQYF.